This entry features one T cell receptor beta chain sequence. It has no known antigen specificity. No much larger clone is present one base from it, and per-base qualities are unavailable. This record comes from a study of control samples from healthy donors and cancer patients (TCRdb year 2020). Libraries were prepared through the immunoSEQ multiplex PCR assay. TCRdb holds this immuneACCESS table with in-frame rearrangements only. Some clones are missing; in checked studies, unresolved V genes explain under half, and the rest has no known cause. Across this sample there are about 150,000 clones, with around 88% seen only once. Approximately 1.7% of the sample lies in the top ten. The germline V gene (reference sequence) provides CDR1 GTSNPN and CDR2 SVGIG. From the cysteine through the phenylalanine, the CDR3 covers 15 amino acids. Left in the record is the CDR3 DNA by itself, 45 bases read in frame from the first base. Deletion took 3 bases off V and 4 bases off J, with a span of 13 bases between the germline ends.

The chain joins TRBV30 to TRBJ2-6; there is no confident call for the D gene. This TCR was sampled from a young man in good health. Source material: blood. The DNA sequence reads TGTGCCTGGAGCAAAAGGGAATCAGGGGCCAACGTCCTGACTTTC. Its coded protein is CAWSKRESGANVLTF.